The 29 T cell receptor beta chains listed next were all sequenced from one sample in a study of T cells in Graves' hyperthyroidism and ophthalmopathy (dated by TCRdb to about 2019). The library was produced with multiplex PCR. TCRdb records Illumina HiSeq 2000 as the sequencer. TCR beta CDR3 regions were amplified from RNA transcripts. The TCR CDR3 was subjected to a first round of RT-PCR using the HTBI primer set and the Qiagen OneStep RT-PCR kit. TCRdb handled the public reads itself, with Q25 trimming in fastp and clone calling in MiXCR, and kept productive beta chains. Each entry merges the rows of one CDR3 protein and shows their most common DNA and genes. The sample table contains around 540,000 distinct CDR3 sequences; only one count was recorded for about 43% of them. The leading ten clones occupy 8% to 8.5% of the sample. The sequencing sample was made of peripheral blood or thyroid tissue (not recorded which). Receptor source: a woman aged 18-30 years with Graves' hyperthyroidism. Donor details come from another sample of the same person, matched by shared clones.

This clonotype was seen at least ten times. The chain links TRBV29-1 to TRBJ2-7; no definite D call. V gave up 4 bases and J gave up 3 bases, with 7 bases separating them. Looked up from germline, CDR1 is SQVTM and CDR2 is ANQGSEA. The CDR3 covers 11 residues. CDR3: CSVAAGYEQYF. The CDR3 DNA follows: TGCAGCGTTGCTGCAGGCTACGAGCAGTACTTC.

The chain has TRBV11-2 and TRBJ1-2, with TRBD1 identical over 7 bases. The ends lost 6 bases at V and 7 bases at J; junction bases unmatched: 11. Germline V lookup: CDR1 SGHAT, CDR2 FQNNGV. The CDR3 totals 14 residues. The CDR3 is CASSMSRTGTGYTF. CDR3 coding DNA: TGTGCCAGCAGTATGTCCAGGACAGGAACTGGCTACACCTTC.

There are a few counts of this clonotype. The CDR3 loop reads CASSMGLGETQYF. The CDR3 coding sequence is TGCGCCAGCAGCATGGGACTTGGTGAGACCCAGTACTTC. The gene calls are TRBV5-1 and TRBJ2-5, with TRBD2 as a possible D gene (6 bases). With 4 bases removed from V and 5 bases from J, the gap between germline ends came to 12 bases. Germline values: CDR1 SGHRS, CDR2 YFSETQ. CDR3 size: 13 residues.

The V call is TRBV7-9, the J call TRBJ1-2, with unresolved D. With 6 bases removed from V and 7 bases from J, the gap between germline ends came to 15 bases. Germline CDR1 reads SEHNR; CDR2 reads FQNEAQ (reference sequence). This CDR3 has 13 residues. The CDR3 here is CASSPGFDGGYTF. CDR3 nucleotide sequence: TGTGCCAGCAGTCCGGGGTTTGACGGTGGCTACACCTTC.

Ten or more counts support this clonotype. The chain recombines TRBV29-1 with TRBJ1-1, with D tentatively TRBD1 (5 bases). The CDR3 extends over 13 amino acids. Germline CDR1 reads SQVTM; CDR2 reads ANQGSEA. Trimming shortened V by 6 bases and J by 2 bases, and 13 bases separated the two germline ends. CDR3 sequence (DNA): TGCAGCGTAGCCAGGGTAGGAAACACTGAAGCTTTCTTT. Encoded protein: CSVARVGNTEAFF.

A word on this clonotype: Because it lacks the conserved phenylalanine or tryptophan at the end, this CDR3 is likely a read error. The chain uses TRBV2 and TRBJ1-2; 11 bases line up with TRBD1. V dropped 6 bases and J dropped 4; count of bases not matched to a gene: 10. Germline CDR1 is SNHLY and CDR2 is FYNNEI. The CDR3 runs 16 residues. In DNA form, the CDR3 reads TGTGCCAGCAGCTTAACCCCGGGACAGGGGGTCTATGGCTACACCCTC. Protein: CASSLTPGQGVYGYTL.

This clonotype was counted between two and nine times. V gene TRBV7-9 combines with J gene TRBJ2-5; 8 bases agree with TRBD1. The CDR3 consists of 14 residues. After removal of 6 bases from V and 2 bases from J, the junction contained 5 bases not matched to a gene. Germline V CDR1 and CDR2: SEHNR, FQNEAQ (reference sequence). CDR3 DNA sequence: TGTGCCAGCAGTTTTTGGACAGGGCAAGAGACCCAGTACTTC. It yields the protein CASSFWTGQETQYF. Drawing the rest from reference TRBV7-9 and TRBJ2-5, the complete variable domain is DTGVSQNPRHKITKRGQNVTFRCDPISEHNRLYWYRQTLGQGPEFLTYFQNEAQLEKSRLLSDRFSAERPKGSFSTLEIQRTEQGDSAMYLCASSFWTGQETQYFGPGTRLLVL.

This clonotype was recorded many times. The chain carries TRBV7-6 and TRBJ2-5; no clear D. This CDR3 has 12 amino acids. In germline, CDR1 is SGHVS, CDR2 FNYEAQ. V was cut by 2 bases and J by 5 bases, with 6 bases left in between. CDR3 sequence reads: CASSLSEETQYF. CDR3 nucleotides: TGTGCCAGCAGCTTAAGCGAGGAGACCCAGTACTTC.

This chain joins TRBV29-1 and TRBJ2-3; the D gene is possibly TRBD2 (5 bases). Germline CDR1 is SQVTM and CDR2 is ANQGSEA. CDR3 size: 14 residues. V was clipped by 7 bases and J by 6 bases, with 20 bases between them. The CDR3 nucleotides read TGCAGCGGAGGAGACCGATCCCGAGGGGATACGCAGTATTTT. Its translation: CSGGDRSRGDTQYF.

The CDR3 sequence: CASSTRHGSNEKLFF. CDR3 sequence (DNA): TGTGCCAGCAGCACAAGACATGGGTCTAATGAAAAACTGTTTTTT. V gene TRBV7-6 combines with J gene TRBJ1-4, with no clear D. CDR1 is SGHVS and CDR2 is FNYEAQ in the germline V gene. Trimming left V 5 bases short and J 3 bases short, with 13 bases between. CDR3 size: 15 residues.

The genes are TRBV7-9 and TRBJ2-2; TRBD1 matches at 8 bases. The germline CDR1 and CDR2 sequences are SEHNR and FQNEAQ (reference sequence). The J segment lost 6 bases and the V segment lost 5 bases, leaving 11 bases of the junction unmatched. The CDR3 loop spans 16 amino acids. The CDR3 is CASSQEETGVPGELFF. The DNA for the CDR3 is TGTGCCAGCAGCCAAGAGGAGACAGGGGTCCCCGGGGAGCTGTTTTTT.

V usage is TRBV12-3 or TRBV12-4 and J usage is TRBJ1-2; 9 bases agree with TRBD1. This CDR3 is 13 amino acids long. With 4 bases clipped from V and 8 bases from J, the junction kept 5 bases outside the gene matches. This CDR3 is CASSWDRERGYTF. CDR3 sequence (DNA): TGTGCCAGCAGTTGGGACAGGGAACGAGGCTACACCTTC.

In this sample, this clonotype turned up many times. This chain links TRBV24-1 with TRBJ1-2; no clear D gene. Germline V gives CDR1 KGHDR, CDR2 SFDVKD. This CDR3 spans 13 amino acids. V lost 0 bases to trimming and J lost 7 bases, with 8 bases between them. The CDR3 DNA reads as TGTGCCACCAGTGATTTGACAGCCGGTGGCTACACCTTC. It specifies CATSDLTAGGYTF.

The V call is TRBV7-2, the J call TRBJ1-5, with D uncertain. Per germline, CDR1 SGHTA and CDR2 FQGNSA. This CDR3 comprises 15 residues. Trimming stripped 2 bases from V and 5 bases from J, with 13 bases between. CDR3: CASSLSMGSDQPQHF. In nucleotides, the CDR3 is TGTGCCAGCAGCTTAAGCATGGGGTCCGATCAGCCCCAGCATTTT.

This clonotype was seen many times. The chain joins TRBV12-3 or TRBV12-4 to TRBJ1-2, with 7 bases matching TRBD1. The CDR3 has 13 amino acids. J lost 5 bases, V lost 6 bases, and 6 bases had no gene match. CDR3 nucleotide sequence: TGTGCCAGCAGCCCCGCACAGGGGTATGGCTACACCTTC. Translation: CASSPAQGYGYTF.

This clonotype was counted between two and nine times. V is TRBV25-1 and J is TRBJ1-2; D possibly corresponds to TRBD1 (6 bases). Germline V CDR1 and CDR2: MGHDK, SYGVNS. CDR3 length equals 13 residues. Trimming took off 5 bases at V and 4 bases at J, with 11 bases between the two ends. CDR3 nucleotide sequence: TGTGCCAGCAGTAGTGAGGGGGGCTATGGCTACACCTTC. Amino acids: CASSSEGGYGYTF.

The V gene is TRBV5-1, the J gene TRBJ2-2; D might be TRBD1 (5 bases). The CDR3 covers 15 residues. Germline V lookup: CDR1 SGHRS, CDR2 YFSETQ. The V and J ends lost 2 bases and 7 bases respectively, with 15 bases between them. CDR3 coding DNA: TGCGCCAGCAGCTTAGGTGGCAGGGTGGACGGGGAGCTGTTTTTT. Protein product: CASSLGGRVDGELFF.

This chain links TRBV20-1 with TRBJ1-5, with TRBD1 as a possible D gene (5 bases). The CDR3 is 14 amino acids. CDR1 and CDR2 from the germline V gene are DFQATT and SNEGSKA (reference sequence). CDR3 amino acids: CSLGRGDSNQPQHF. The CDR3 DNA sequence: TGCAGCCTTGGAAGGGGAGATAGCAATCAGCCCCAGCATTTT.

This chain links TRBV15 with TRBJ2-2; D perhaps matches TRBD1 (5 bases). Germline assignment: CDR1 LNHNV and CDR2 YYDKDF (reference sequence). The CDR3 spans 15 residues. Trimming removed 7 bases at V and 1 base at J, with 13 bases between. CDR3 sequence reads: CATNKGQGNTGELFF. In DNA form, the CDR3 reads TGTGCCACCAACAAGGGGCAAGGGAACACCGGGGAGCTGTTTTTT. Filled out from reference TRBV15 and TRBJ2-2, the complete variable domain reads DAMVIQNPRYQVTQFGKPVTLSCSQTLNHNVMYWYQQKSSQAPKLLFHYYDKDFNNEADTPDNFQSRRPNTSFCFLDIRSPGLGDTAMYLCATNKGQGNTGELFFGEGSRLTVL.

The CDR3 protein is CASSSGQGLYEQYF. DNA of the CDR3: TGTGCCAGCAGCTCGGGACAGGGGTTGTACGAGCAGTACTTC. The chain combines TRBV2 with TRBJ2-7, with 10 positions matching TRBD1. Trimming removed 6 bases from V and 4 bases from J; junction bases left unmatched: 6. This CDR3 is 14 amino acids long. Germline V gene lookup returns CDR1 SNHLY and CDR2 FYNNEI.

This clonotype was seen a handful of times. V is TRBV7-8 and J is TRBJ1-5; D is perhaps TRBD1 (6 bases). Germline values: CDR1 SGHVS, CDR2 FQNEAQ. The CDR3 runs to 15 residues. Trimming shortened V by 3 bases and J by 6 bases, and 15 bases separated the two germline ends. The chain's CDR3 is CASSFSSGAGQPQHF. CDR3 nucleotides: TGTGCCAGCAGCTTCTCATCAGGGGCAGGTCAGCCCCAGCATTTT.

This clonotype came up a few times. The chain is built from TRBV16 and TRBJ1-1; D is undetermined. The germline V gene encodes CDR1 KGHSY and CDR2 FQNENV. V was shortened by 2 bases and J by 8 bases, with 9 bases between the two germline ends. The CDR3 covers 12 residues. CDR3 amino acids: CASSQDGPEAFF. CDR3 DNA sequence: TGTGCCAGCAGCCAAGATGGGCCAGAAGCTTTCTTT.

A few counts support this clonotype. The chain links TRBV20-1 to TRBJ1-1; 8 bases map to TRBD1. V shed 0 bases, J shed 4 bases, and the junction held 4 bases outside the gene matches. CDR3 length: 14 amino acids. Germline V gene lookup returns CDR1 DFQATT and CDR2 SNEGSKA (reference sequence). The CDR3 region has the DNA TGCAGTGCTAGAGATTCGGACAGGGCCACTGAAGCTTTCTTT. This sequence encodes CSARDSDRATEAFF.

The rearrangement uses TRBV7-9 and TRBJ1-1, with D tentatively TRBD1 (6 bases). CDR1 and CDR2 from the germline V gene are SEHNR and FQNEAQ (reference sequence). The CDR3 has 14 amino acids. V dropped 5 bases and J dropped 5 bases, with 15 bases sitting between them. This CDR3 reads CASSLKGGGTEAFF. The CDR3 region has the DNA TGTGCCAGCAGCCTTAAGGGGGGGGGAACTGAAGCTTTCTTT.

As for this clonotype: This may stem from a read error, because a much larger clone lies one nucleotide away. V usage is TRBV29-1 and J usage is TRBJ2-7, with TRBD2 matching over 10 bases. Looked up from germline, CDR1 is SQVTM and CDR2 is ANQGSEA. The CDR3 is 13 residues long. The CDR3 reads CGVSSGSQYEQYF. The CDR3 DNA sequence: TGCGGCGTTTCTAGCGGGAGTCAATACGAGCAGTACTTC.

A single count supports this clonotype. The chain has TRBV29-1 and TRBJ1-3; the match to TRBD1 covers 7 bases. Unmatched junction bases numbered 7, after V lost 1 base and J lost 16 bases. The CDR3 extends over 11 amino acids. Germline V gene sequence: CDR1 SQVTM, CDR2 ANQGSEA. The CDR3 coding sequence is TGCAGCGTTGAAGTCCCGGGACAGCCCTATTTT. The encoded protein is CSVEVPGQPYF.

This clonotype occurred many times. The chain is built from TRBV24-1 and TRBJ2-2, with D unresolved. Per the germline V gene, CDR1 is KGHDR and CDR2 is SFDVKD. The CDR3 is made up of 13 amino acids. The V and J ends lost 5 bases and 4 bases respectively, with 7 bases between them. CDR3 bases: TGTGCCACCAGTGGAAGATTCACCGGGGAGCTGTTTTTT. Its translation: CATSGRFTGELFF.

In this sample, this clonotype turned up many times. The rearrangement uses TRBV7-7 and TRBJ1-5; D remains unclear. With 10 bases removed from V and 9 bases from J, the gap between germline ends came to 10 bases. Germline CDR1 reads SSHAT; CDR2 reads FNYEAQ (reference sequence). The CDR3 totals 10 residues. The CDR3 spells CATLPGPQHF. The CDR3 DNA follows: TGTGCCACCCTCCCGGGGCCCCAGCATTTT.

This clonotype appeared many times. The CDR3 sequence is CATSISGAGELFF. The CDR3 nucleotides read TGTGCCACCAGCATAAGCGGGGCCGGGGAGCTGTTTTTT. The J gene is TRBJ2-2, the V gene TRBV15, with TRBD2 matching over 7 bases. CDR3 length: 13 residues. J gave up 6 bases and V 4 bases, and 2 bases lay outside the gene matches. The germline CDR1 and CDR2 sequences are LNHNV and YYDKDF (reference sequence). Complete variable domain (other parts from reference TRBV15 and TRBJ2-2): DAMVIQNPRYQVTQFGKPVTLSCSQTLNHNVMYWYQQKSSQAPKLLFHYYDKDFNNEADTPDNFQSRRPNTSFCFLDIRSPGLGDTAMYLCATSISGAGELFFGEGSRLTVL.